Below are 27 T cell receptor beta chains sequenced from a single sample in a study of blood T cell repertoires in COVID-19. Clones were read by immunoSEQ multiplex PCR, and TCRdb kept only the in-frame ones, dropping some. Here the sample spans 120,000 to 150,000 clones, around 81% being singletons. The sample consisted of peripheral blood. These receptors all stem from a man between 60 and 75 years old with active or convalescent COVID-19.

The chain combines TRBV7-2 with TRBJ1-5, with 12 bases aligning to TRBD1. The CDR3 runs to 16 residues. Germline-derived CDR1 and CDR2 are SGHTA and FQGNSA. V lost 1 base and J lost 7; bases outside the gene matches: 5. CDR3 amino acids: CASSLGGTGGEQPQHF. In DNA form, the CDR3 reads TGTGCCAGCAGCTTAGGAGGGACAGGGGGCGAACAGCCCCAGCATTTT.

The gene calls are TRBV19 and TRBJ2-5; 8 bases match TRBD2. V was pared by 5 bases and J by 4 bases, with 9 bases of the junction left unmatched. Germline V lookup: CDR1 LNHDA, CDR2 SQIVND (reference sequence). The CDR3 is 15 amino acids. CDR3 sequence reads: CASSPSGSWAETQYF. The CDR3 coding sequence is TGTGCCAGTAGTCCAAGCGGGAGTTGGGCAGAGACCCAGTACTTC.

The chain carries TRBV6-5 and TRBJ1-2, with D maybe TRBD1 (5 bases). From germline, CDR1 is MNHEY and CDR2 SVGAGI. The V and J ends lost 2 bases and 3 bases respectively, with 10 bases between them. The length of the CDR3 is 14 residues. CDR3 in DNA: TGTGCCAGCAGTTACCGCGGGGGGGACTATGGCTACACCTTC. Translating it yields CASSYRGGDYGYTF.

The table lists this clone with a count of one. The chain joins TRBV6-1 to TRBJ2-7, with D possibly matching TRBD1 (6 bases). The CDR3 length is 15 residues. Trimming stripped 0 bases from V and 3 bases from J, with 12 bases between. The V gene's germline CDR1 is MNHNS and CDR2 SASEGT. The CDR3 sequence is CASSEAPLRGYEQYF. CDR3 coding DNA: TGTGCCAGCAGTGAAGCGCCTCTCAGGGGCTACGAGCAGTACTTC.

The chain combines TRBV15 with TRBJ2-6, with 7 bases matching TRBD2. The CDR3 has 18 amino acids. V shed 2 bases and J 1 base; nucleotides not matched to a gene: 8. Germline CDR1 and CDR2: LNHNV and YYDKDF (reference sequence). CDR3 sequence reads: CATSRFGRRASGANVLTF. DNA of the CDR3: TGTGCCACCAGCAGATTCGGGAGGCGGGCTTCTGGGGCCAACGTCCTGACTTTC.

The rearrangement joins TRBV29-1 to TRBJ2-7; D call uncertain. Germline V gives CDR1 SQVTM, CDR2 ANQGSEA. The CDR3 loop spans 12 amino acids. Trimming removed 3 bases at V and 9 bases at J, with 15 bases between. For the CDR3, the DNA is TGCAGCGTTGAGATATCCAGGTTGGGGCAGTACTTC. Translated, it gives CSVEISRLGQYF.

J is TRBJ2-3 and V is TRBV19; tentatively, D is TRBD2 (6 bases). The CDR3 has 14 amino acids. With 5 bases removed from V and 2 bases from J, the gap between germline ends came to 11 bases. Germline CDR1 and CDR2: LNHDA and SQIVND (reference sequence). CDR3 DNA sequence: TGTGCCAGTAGTCCGCGGGACTCCACAGATACGCAGTATTTT. This sequence encodes CASSPRDSTDTQYF.

The gene calls are TRBV20-1 and TRBJ2-7; D possibly corresponds to TRBD1 (6 bases). The CDR3 runs 14 residues. Germline V gives CDR1 DFQATT, CDR2 SNEGSKA (reference sequence). Trimming pared 3 bases from V and 3 bases from J, leaving 15 bases between. CDR3 nucleotides: TGCAGTGCTAGTCTCGACAGGTCCGGCTACGAGCAGTACTTC. Its protein is CSASLDRSGYEQYF.

This clone was picked up many times. This rearrangement joins TRBV29-1 to TRBJ1-2; D is possibly TRBD1 (5 bases). The CDR3 length is 13 residues. Per germline, CDR1 SQVTM and CDR2 ANQGSEA. V lost 0 bases and J lost 4, with 9 bases in between. The CDR3 here is CSVEDQTVYGYTF. CDR3 DNA: TGCAGCGTTGAAGATCAGACAGTCTATGGCTACACCTTC.

This clone showed up just a few times. CDR3 sequence (DNA): TGTGCCAGCAGCTTAGGTGACAGGGGGCTTCAAGAGACCCAGTACTTC. Protein sequence: CASSLGDRGLQETQYF. The rearrangement uses TRBV7-9 and TRBJ2-5, with 10 nucleotides matching TRBD1. The germline V gene has CDR1 SEHNR and CDR2 FQNEAQ (reference sequence). The CDR3 is made up of 16 amino acids. With V trimmed by 1 base and J by 2 bases, 4 bases remained unmatched.

This clone was detected a few times. V usage is TRBV6-5 and J usage is TRBJ1-4, with a weak D call TRBD1 (5 bases). Trimming left V 4 bases short and J 2 bases short, with 8 bases between. The CDR3 extends over 14 amino acids. Germline assignment: CDR1 MNHEY and CDR2 SVGAGI. CDR3 coding DNA: TGTGCCAGCAGTTTGACAGCTACTAATGAAAAACTGTTTTTT. It encodes CASSLTATNEKLFF.

This clone was seen only a few times. The V gene is TRBV27, the J gene TRBJ1-5; 7 bases agree with TRBD1. Germline CDR1 reads MNHEY; CDR2 reads SMNVEV (reference sequence). Losses at the gene ends were 6 bases for V and 6 bases for J; bases not matched to a gene: 5. The CDR3 is 13 residues long. CDR3 bases: TGTGCCAGCAGACGACAGGGAAGTCAGCCCCAGCATTTT. The encoded protein is CASRRQGSQPQHF.

This clone has only one observation. The gene calls are TRBV6-5 and TRBJ1-4, with 9 bases lining up with TRBD1. The V gene end was trimmed by 2 bases and the J gene end by 7 bases; junction bases not matched to a gene: 8. There are 16 residues in the CDR3. Looked up from germline, CDR1 is MNHEY and CDR2 is SVGAGI. The CDR3 here is CASSYPGQGWGEKLFF. CDR3 coding DNA: TGTGCCAGCAGTTACCCGGGACAGGGCTGGGGTGAAAAACTGTTTTTT.

This clone occurred a few times. The chain is built from TRBV3-1 (or the pseudogene TRBV3-2) and TRBJ1-1; D unclear. The CDR3 totals 12 residues. Trimming left V 10 bases short and J 1 base short, with 10 bases between. The germline V gene has CDR1 LGHDT and CDR2 YNNKEL (reference sequence). The CDR3 bases are TGTGCCACCCGCGGTTGGAACACTGAAGCTTTCTTT. The encoded protein is CATRGWNTEAFF.

This clone has a handful of counts. The V and J genes are TRBV11-3 and TRBJ2-1; 9 nucleotides align to TRBD1. Unmatched junction bases numbered 8, after V lost 5 bases and J lost 0 bases. This CDR3 has 17 residues. Germline V gives CDR1 SGHNT, CDR2 YENEEA. The CDR3 loop is CASSPAGTGNSYNEQFF. For the CDR3, the DNA is TGTGCCAGCAGCCCGGCCGGGACAGGGAACTCCTACAATGAGCAGTTCTTC. Together with reference TRBV11-3 and TRBJ2-1, the CDR3 gives the full variable domain: EAGVVQSPRYKIIEKKQPVAFWCNPISGHNTLYWYLQNLGQGPELLIRYENEEAVDDSQLPKDRFSAERLKGVDSTLKIQPAELGDSAVYLCASSPAGTGNSYNEQFFGPGTRLTVL.

The chain has TRBV19 and TRBJ1-4; the D gene is possibly TRBD1 (5 bases). Germline-derived CDR1 and CDR2 are LNHDA and SQIVND (reference sequence). The CDR3 runs 13 residues. V shed 6 bases and J shed 4 bases, with 9 bases lying between them. This chain's CDR3 is CASRRTLNEKLFF. The CDR3 DNA sequence: TGTGCCAGTAGGCGGACACTTAATGAAAAACTGTTTTTT.

This clone was seen a handful of times. The chain uses TRBV19 and TRBJ1-4, with D possibly TRBD1 on 5 matching bases. The CDR3 covers 17 residues. With 5 bases removed from V and 5 bases from J, the gap between germline ends came to 21 bases. Germline V gene sequence: CDR1 LNHDA, CDR2 SQIVND (reference sequence). The CDR3 coding sequence is TGTGCCAGTAGTCCTAATTCGCCGCGGGGGATGAATGAAAAACTGTTTTTT. This encodes CASSPNSPRGMNEKLFF.

The chain combines TRBV10-3 with TRBJ1-2; TRBD1 might be the D (6 bases). This CDR3 contains 14 residues. CDR1 ENHRY and CDR2 SYGVKD come from the germline V gene. Trimming pared 3 bases from V and 14 bases from J, leaving 22 bases between. CDR3 coding DNA: TGTGCCATCAGTGAAAGGACAGACACTCGTATGTGGACCTTC. Protein product: CAISERTDTRMWTF.

This clone has only one observation. The chain employs TRBV2 and TRBJ2-1, with 7 bases fitting TRBD2. The junction had 15 bases not matched to a gene; V was cut back by 7 bases and J by 0 bases. CDR1 SNHLY and CDR2 FYNNEI come from the germline V gene. There are 18 residues in the CDR3. CDR3 coding DNA: TGTGCCAGCACTGCCGTGAGGAGCGGGACCAGCTCCTACAATGAGCAGTTCTTC. It codes for CASTAVRSGTSSYNEQFF.

V gene TRBV5-5 combines with J gene TRBJ1-5; weak D call: TRBD1 (5 bases). The germline V gene has CDR1 SGHKS and CDR2 YYEKEE (reference sequence). Trimming cost V 2 bases and J 6 bases, with 18 bases left between them. This CDR3 is 16 amino acids long. The CDR3 here is CASSFGHLSTPQPQHF. The DNA for the CDR3 is TGTGCCAGCAGCTTTGGACACCTTTCTACCCCTCAGCCCCAGCATTTT.

This chain joins TRBV5-6 and TRBJ2-5; 12 bases line up with TRBD2. Germline V gene data show CDR1 as SGHDT and CDR2 as YYEEEE. Unmatched junction bases numbered 4, after V lost 0 bases and J lost 4 bases. The CDR3 is made up of 16 amino acids. The CDR3 DNA is TGTGCCAGCAGCTTGGCCCCGACTAGCGGGGGAGAGACCCAGTACTTC. Protein product: CASSLAPTSGGETQYF.

The genes are TRBV7-9 and TRBJ1-1; possible D gene TRBD1, 6 bases. The CDR3 runs to 15 residues. Trimming stripped 8 bases from V and 1 base from J, with 17 bases between. Germline lookup yields CDR1 SEHNR and CDR2 FQNEAQ (reference sequence). The CDR3 reads CASDRLDRRNTEAFF. DNA of the CDR3: TGTGCCAGCGATAGATTAGACAGGAGGAACACTGAAGCTTTCTTT.

The V gene is TRBV6-2 or TRBV6-3, the J gene TRBJ2-7; D is perhaps TRBD2 (5 bases). V was clipped by 0 bases and J by 3 bases, with 9 bases between them. Looked up from germline, CDR1 is MNHEY and CDR2 is SVGEGT. CDR3 length equals 14 residues. The CDR3 protein is CASSYSRVSYEQYF. In DNA form, the CDR3 reads TGTGCCAGCAGTTACTCGAGGGTGAGCTACGAGCAGTACTTC.

This chain uses TRBV2 with TRBJ2-3; TRBD2 agrees at 7 bases. The CDR3 is 14 amino acids. The V gene's germline CDR1 is SNHLY and CDR2 FYNNEI. The junction had 7 bases not matched to a gene; V was cut back by 6 bases and J by 4 bases. CDR3 nucleotide sequence: TGTGCCAGCAGCGCGACTAGCTCGGCAGATACGCAGTATTTT. Amino acid sequence: CASSATSSADTQYF.

V and J are TRBV6-5 and TRBJ1-3; D possibly corresponds to TRBD1 (5 bases). This CDR3 has 12 residues. CDR1 and CDR2 (germline): MNHEY, SVGAGI. Trimming stripped 10 bases from V and 1 base from J, with 8 bases between. The CDR3 nucleotides read TGTGCCATCCGGGGGTCTGGAAACACCATATATTTT. It specifies CAIRGSGNTIYF.

V gene TRBV27 combines with J gene TRBJ2-7, with TRBD2 identical over 9 bases. Germline CDR1 MNHEY, CDR2 SMNVEV (reference sequence). The trim removed 2 bases at V and 5 bases at J, leaving 7 bases unmatched. The CDR3 runs 15 residues. The CDR3 DNA sequence: TGTGCCAGCAGTTTAGGGGGCGGGAGGGTTGACGAGCAGTACTTC. Translating gives CASSLGGGRVDEQYF.

V gene TRBV10-3 combines with J gene TRBJ1-4; TRBD1 is a possible D gene (6 bases). This CDR3 has 13 residues. The V gene's germline CDR1 is ENHRY and CDR2 SYGVKD. The germline V and J ends were trimmed by 6 bases and 10 bases, with 15 bases remaining between them. CDR3 bases: TGTGCCATCAGGGGACAAGATGGGTCAAAACTGTTTTTT. Translated: CAIRGQDGSKLFF.